The clone carrying this T cell receptor (beta chain) was observed a handful of times. TCRdb processed the RT-PCR reads anew with MiXCR; each CDR3 protein has one entry. The table includes 550,000 to 750,000 distinct CDR3 sequences, 13% to 15% detected once. This clonotype was obtained from a female donor in good health, serving as a healthy control. Input material: memory CD4+ T cells from blood.

This chain's CDR3 is CASSLDGEDYGYTF. In DNA form, the CDR3 reads TGTGCCAGCAGCTTAGACGGGGAAGACTATGGCTACACCTTC. V is TRBV11-2 and J is TRBJ1-2; D not certain. The V end was cut by 0 bases, the J end by 3 bases, with 8 bases between. This CDR3 is 14 amino acids long. Germline V gene sequence: CDR1 SGHAT, CDR2 FQNNGV.